The TCR beta chain described here comes from a study of T-cell memory formation after mild COVID-19. MiXCR, applied by TCRdb to the 5' RACE reads, yields one record per CDR3 protein. The sample lists about 160,000 distinct CDR3 sequences; 31% were seen once. This clonotype showed up just a few times. This CDR3 has 11 amino acids. V lost 5 bases and J 4 bases, leaving 8 bases between the germline ends. Per germline, CDR1 SQVTM and CDR2 ANQGSEA. The TCR comes from an adult woman who had mild COVID-19 (a few samples of this study predate the infection). Cell type and time point are not known. Sequenced material: PBMCs or a T cell subset sorted from them (not recorded which). The chain has TRBV29-1 and TRBJ1-2; D is unclear. In DNA form, the CDR3 reads TGCAGCGTTCGGGAAGGCTATGGCTACACCTTC. It yields the protein CSVREGYGYTF.